The source of this T cell receptor beta chain is a study of neurological immune-mediated disorders. MiXCR, run by TCRdb on the 5' RACE reads, gives a single entry per CDR3 protein. The table has 25,000 to 35,000 distinct CDR3 sequences, more than 10% seen once. This clonotype was counted ten times or more. CDR1 and CDR2 from the germline V gene are LGHNA and YSLEER. The ends lost 1 base at V and 1 base at J; junction bases unmatched: 11. The CDR3 consists of 18 residues. The source material was PBMCs. The V gene is TRBV4-3, the J gene TRBJ2-3; TRBD2 matches 7 bases. The TCR comes from a man aged 60-69 years in good health. The CDR3 nucleotides are TGCGCCAGCAGCCAAGTAATCGGCGGCGGGGGAGGCACAGATACGCAGTATTTT. Protein: CASSQVIGGGGGTDTQYF.